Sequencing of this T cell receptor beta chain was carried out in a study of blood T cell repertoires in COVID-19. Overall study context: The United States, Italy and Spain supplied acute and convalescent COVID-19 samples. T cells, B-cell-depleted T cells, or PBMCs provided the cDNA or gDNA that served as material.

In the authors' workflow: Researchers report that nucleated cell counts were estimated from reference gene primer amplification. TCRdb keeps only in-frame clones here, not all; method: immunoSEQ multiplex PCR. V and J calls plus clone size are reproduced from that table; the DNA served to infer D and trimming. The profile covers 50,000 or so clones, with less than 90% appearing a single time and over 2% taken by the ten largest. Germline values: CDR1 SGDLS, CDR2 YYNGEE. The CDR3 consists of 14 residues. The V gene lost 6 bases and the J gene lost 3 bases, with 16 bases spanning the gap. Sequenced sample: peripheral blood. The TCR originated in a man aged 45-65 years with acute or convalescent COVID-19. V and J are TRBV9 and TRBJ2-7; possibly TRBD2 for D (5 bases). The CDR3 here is CASTREGFDYEQYF. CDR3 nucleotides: TGTGCCAGCACCCGTGAGGGTTTCGACTACGAGCAGTACTTC.